The 21 T cell receptor beta chains reported below all come from one sample, sequenced in a study of blood T cell repertoires in COVID-19. Data came from immunoSEQ multiplex PCR; TCRdb stores just in-frame clones and leaves some out. Of some 210,000 clones in the sample, around 81% were seen once. The specimen sequenced was PBMCs or T cells enriched from blood (not recorded which). The receptors originated from a woman in her forties or fifties with acute COVID-19.

V gene TRBV2 combines with J gene TRBJ1-4; TRBD1 matches at 9 bases. V lost 7 bases to trimming and J lost 8 bases; unmatched junction nucleotides: 11. The CDR3 spans 15 residues. Germline values: CDR1 SNHLY, CDR2 FYNNEI. In nucleotides, the CDR3 is TGTGCCAGCAATCCGCGCACAGGGGGCGGCGAAAAACTGTTTTTT. This translates into CASNPRTGGGEKLFF.

This rearrangement joins TRBV2 to TRBJ2-5, with 8 bases aligning to TRBD2. After removal of 4 bases from V and 5 bases from J, the junction contained 12 bases not matched to a gene. Per the germline V gene, CDR1 is SNHLY and CDR2 is FYNNEI. The CDR3 runs 16 residues. The CDR3 reads CASSGLGAGVGETQYF. DNA for the CDR3: TGTGCCAGCAGTGGGCTCGGAGCGGGAGTTGGGGAGACCCAGTACTTC.

This chain joins TRBV7-2 and TRBJ2-3; 9 positions match TRBD2. Unmatched junction bases numbered 10, after V lost 10 bases and J lost 2 bases. This CDR3 is built from 15 residues. Germline V gives CDR1 SGHTA, CDR2 FQGNSA. The CDR3 DNA follows: TGTGCCACAAAACCCAGACTAGCGGACACAGATACGCAGTATTTT. As protein: CATKPRLADTDTQYF.

This chain links TRBV6-2 or TRBV6-3 with TRBJ2-1; 9 nucleotides align to TRBD2. The germline CDR1 and CDR2 sequences are MNHEY and SVGEGT. The V and J ends lost 2 bases and 15 bases, in that order; junction bases with no gene match: 8. The CDR3 is made up of 13 amino acids. The CDR3 DNA follows: TGTGCCAGCAGTTACGGTGCGGGAGGGGCCTCGTTCTTC. This sequence encodes CASSYGAGGASFF.

This sequence joins TRBV10-3 and TRBJ1-2; no firm D call. Germline V gives CDR1 ENHRY, CDR2 SYGVKD. The CDR3 length is 14 residues. The V end lost 8 bases, the J end lost 7 bases, and 20 bases lay between the germline ends. CDR3 DNA sequence: TGTGCCATCTCTCCGGACGGAGGTCTCATTGGCTACACCTTC. Amino acids: CAISPDGGLIGYTF.

This clone was detected only once. V gene TRBV6-5 combines with J gene TRBJ2-3, with 9 bases fitting TRBD2. Trimming took 6 bases from V and 0 from J; bases not matched to a gene: 4. This CDR3 spans 15 amino acids. Germline V gives CDR1 MNHEY, CDR2 SVGAGI. The CDR3 DNA sequence: TGTGCCAGCAGGGGTAGCGGGGGTAGCACAGATACGCAGTATTTT. Translated: CASRGSGGSTDTQYF.

This clone was detected only a few times. The chain joins TRBV3-1 (or the pseudogene TRBV3-2) to TRBJ1-1; D remains unclear. The CDR3 is 12 amino acids. Trimming took off 8 bases at V and 1 base at J, with 8 bases between the two ends. Germline CDR1 LGHDT, CDR2 YNNKEL (reference sequence). The CDR3 here is CASCLGNTEAFF. For the CDR3, the DNA is TGTGCCAGCTGTCTCGGGAACACTGAAGCTTTCTTT.

The chain joins TRBV9 to TRBJ2-7, with TRBD1 matching 7 bases. CDR3 length equals 14 residues. J gave up 3 bases and V 3 bases, and 6 bases lay outside the gene matches. Germline V gene sequence: CDR1 SGDLS, CDR2 YYNGEE. CDR3 sequence (DNA): TGTGCCAGCAGCGCGCCCCGGGACAGCTACGAGCAGTACTTC. The encoded protein is CASSAPRDSYEQYF.

The CDR3 spells CASSLSGRQAAYGYTF. The CDR3 nucleotides are TGTGCCAGCAGTTTATCGGGGAGACAGGCTGCCTATGGCTACACCTTC. The chain couples TRBV27 to TRBJ1-2, with a possible D match to TRBD1 (6 bases). Germline V gives CDR1 MNHEY, CDR2 SMNVEV (reference sequence). This CDR3 region has 16 residues. V lost 0 bases, J lost 4 bases, and 15 bases lay in between.

This chain links TRBV18 with TRBJ2-2; D is perhaps TRBD1 (5 bases). Germline CDR1 reads KGHSH; CDR2 reads LQKENI. The CDR3 runs 16 residues. The V and J ends lost 5 bases and 4 bases respectively, with 17 bases between them. The CDR3 spells CASSVRQGRGTGELFF. The CDR3, as DNA: TGTGCCAGCTCAGTCCGGCAGGGAAGGGGCACCGGGGAGCTGTTTTTT.

The rearrangement joins TRBV5-1 to TRBJ1-5; 10 bases are shared with TRBD1. CDR1 and CDR2 (germline): SGHRS, YFSETQ. The CDR3 runs 15 residues. Trimming cost V 4 bases and J 2 bases; bases outside gene matches: 3. The CDR3 sequence is CASSPTGGGNQPQHF. The CDR3 nucleotides read TGCGCCAGCAGCCCGACAGGGGGCGGCAATCAGCCCCAGCATTTT.

This clone was counted between two and nine times. The CDR3 loop reads CASSQDRESGEQYF. The CDR3, as DNA: TGCGCCAGCAGCCAAGATCGGGAATCCGGCGAGCAGTACTTC. V gene TRBV4-3 combines with J gene TRBJ2-7; D might be TRBD2 (5 bases). The CDR3 contains 14 residues. V was trimmed by 0 bases and J by 6 bases, leaving 12 bases between them. Germline V gene sequence: CDR1 LGHNA, CDR2 YSLEER.

The chain couples TRBV15 to TRBJ2-7; D gene uncertain. V lost 0 bases, J lost 2 bases, and 5 bases lay in between. The CDR3 contains 13 residues. Looked up from germline, CDR1 is LNHNV and CDR2 is YYDKDF (reference sequence). CDR3 bases: TGTGCCACCAGCAGAGATAGCACCTACGAGCAGTACTTC. Its translation: CATSRDSTYEQYF. The whole variable domain, remainder taken from reference TRBV15 and TRBJ2-7, is DAMVIQNPRYQVTQFGKPVTLSCSQTLNHNVMYWYQQKSSQAPKLLFHYYDKDFNNEADTPDNFQSRRPNTSFCFLDIRSPGLGDTAMYLCATSRDSTYEQYFGPGTRLTVT.

V is TRBV10-3 and J is TRBJ1-1; D possibly corresponds to TRBD1 (5 bases). V was clipped by 0 bases and J by 0 bases, with 11 bases between them. The CDR3 covers 16 residues. Germline-derived CDR1 and CDR2 are ENHRY and SYGVKD. The CDR3, as DNA: TGTGCCATCAGTGAGTCGGGTGGGGCCATGAACACTGAAGCTTTCTTT. It translates to CAISESGGAMNTEAFF.

The V and J genes are TRBV27 and TRBJ2-5, with D possibly being TRBD2 (5 bases). CDR1 is MNHEY, CDR2 SMNVEV, per germline (reference sequence). This CDR3 is built from 11 residues. V was pared by 5 bases and J by 7 bases, with 8 bases between. CDR3 DNA sequence: TGTGCCAGCAGTACCGGAGGGACCCAGTACTTC. The encoded protein is CASSTGGTQYF.

This clone was observed a single time. This sequence joins TRBV9 and TRBJ1-2, with TRBD1 identical over 8 bases. This CDR3 is built from 15 residues. The ends lost 4 bases at V and 4 bases at J; junction bases unmatched: 9. CDR1 is SGDLS, CDR2 YYNGEE, per germline. The CDR3 DNA reads as TGTGCCAGCAGCCCTCAGGGGGCCATTATCTATGGCTACACCTTC. It encodes CASSPQGAIIYGYTF.

As concerns this clone: The junction departs from the called germline gene at one end, perhaps through a read error. The rearrangement links TRBV11-2 to TRBJ2-3; D is uncertain. Germline V gives CDR1 SGHAT, CDR2 FQNNGV. The CDR3 contains 14 residues. The CDR3 DNA sequence: TGTGCCAGCACCTTAATTTCGGTACTTGATACGCAGTATTTT. It encodes CASTLISVLDTQYF.

This clone was observed at least ten times. The chain recombines TRBV9 with TRBJ1-1; the D is unclear. Germline CDR1 and CDR2: SGDLS and YYNGEE. Trimming shortened V by 3 bases and J by 3 bases, and 15 bases separated the two germline ends. CDR3 length: 15 residues. The DNA for the CDR3 is TGTGCCAGCAGCGAATGGGGAGAAGAAGACACTGAAGCTTTCTTT. Translation: CASSEWGEEDTEAFF.

The chain employs TRBV6-6 and TRBJ2-1; 11 bases line up with TRBD2. This CDR3 spans 14 amino acids. Trimming removed 9 bases from V and 7 bases from J; junction bases left unmatched: 8. In germline, CDR1 is MNHNY, CDR2 SVGAGI (reference sequence). The CDR3 bases are TGTGCCAGTATAGCGGGAGGGCCCGGGAATGAGCAGTTCTTC. Translation: CASIAGGPGNEQFF.

CDR3 amino acids: CASSLTQGSSEAFF. CDR3 coding DNA: TGTGCCAGCAGCCTAACTCAGGGGAGCTCTGAAGCTTTCTTT. V usage is TRBV7-9 and J usage is TRBJ1-1, with D perhaps matching TRBD1 (6 bases). Germline V lookup: CDR1 SEHNR, CDR2 FQNEAQ (reference sequence). The CDR3 spans 14 residues. The germline V and J ends were trimmed by 5 bases and 6 bases, with 16 bases remaining between them.

The chain carries TRBV29-1 and TRBJ2-2, with TRBD2 matching 11 bases. The V and J ends lost 7 bases and 1 base, in that order; junction bases with no gene match: 8. CDR1 and CDR2 (germline): SQVTM, ANQGSEA. The CDR3 sequence is 16 residues long. The CDR3 DNA reads as TGCAGCGCAAGACCGGGACTAGCGGAGAACACCGGGGAGCTGTTTTTT. Its translation: CSARPGLAENTGELFF.